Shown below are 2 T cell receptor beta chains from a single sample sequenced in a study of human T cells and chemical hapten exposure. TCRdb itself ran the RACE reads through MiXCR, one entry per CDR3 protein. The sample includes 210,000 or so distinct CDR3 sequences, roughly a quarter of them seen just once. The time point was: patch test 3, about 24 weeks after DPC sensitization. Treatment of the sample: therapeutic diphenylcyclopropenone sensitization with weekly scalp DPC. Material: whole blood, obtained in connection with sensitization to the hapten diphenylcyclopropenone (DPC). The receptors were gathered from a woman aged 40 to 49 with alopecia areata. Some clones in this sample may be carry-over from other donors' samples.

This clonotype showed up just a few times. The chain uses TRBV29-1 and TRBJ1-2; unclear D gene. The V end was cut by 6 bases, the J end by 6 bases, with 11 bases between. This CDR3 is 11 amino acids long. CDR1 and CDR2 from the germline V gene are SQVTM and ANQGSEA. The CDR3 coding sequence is TGCAGCGTGGGGAAGGCCGATGGCTACACCTTC. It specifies CSVGKADGYTF.

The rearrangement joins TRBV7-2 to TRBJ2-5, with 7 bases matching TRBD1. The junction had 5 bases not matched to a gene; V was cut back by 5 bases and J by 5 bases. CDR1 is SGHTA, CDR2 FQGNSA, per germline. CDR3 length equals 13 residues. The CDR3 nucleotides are TGTGCCAGCAGCCCAGGGGGATCGGAGACCCAGTACTTC. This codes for CASSPGGSETQYF.